This T cell receptor (beta chain) stems from a study of blood T cell repertoires in COVID-19. Study details: There were acute and convalescent COVID-19 samples, and they came from the United States, Italy and Spain. In each case, the material was cDNA or gDNA derived from T cells, B-cell-depleted T cells, or PBMCs.

In the authors' methods: Reference gene primer amplification gave estimated nucleated cell counts. The data were produced by immunoSEQ multiplex PCR, yet TCRdb's version contains in-frame clones alone and is incomplete. That table is the source of V, J and clone size, and D and trimming were worked out from the DNA. The sample contains over 60,000 clones, about three quarters of which appear only once. The CDR3 spans 14 residues. Trimming cost V 1 base and J 2 bases, with 8 bases left between them. Germline CDR1 SGHAT, CDR2 FQNNGV. J is TRBJ1-1 and V is TRBV11-2; D not certain. The sequenced sample consisted of peripheral blood. The origin of this receptor is a human donor in a cohort sampled during active COVID-19. CDR3 residues: CASSLGWQNTEAFF. DNA of the CDR3: TGTGCCAGCAGCTTAGGTTGGCAAAACACTGAAGCTTTCTTT.